This T cell receptor (beta chain) was captured in a study of blood T cell repertoires in COVID-19. How the authors handled the data: From reference gene primer amplification, estimates of nucleated cell counts were derived. The assay was immunoSEQ multiplex PCR, and TCRdb's table has in-frame clones only and misses some. That table gives V, J and clone size, and the DNA gave D and trimming. The repertoire includes some 120,000 clones, around 83% of them detected once, and 5.5% to 6.5% sits in the top ten. The germline V gene has CDR1 SGHTA and CDR2 FQGNSA. V gave up 5 bases and J gave up 10 bases, with 17 bases separating them. This CDR3 has 13 residues.

The sequencing sample was made of peripheral blood. The chain employs TRBV7-2 and TRBJ1-1, with a weak D call TRBD1 (6 bases). The receptor was derived from an older man with active or convalescent COVID-19. The CDR3 reads CASSLGGGSGAFF. CDR3 bases: TGTGCCAGCAGCCTTGGGGGGGGCTCAGGAGCTTTCTTT.